The rows below give T cell receptor beta chains drawn from one sample of a study of human T cells and chemical hapten exposure. TCRdb re-derived calls from the RACE reads in MiXCR, one entry per CDR3 protein. The sample holds about 77,000 distinct CDR3 sequences, 8.5% to 10% seen once. Sequences were obtained from whole blood. These receptors were obtained from a female donor in good health. Some clones in this sample may be carry-over from other donors' samples. Each CDR3 is given with its conserved first and last residue. The D gene is left open where the match is weak. Clone size appears in some rows only: once, few, many, or a class for an expanded clone.

V gene,clone size,J gene,D gene,CDR3 DNA,CDR3 protein
TRBV20-1,-,TRBJ1-1,-,TGCAGTGCTAGAGATGGGGCAGTCCAGGCCCTGAACACTGAAGCTTTCTTT,CSARDGAVQALNTEAFF
TRBV12-5,-,TRBJ1-1,-,TGTGCTAGTGATCACCTCGATGGCACTGAAGCTTTCTTT,CASDHLDGTEAFF
TRBV28,-,TRBJ1-1,-,TGTGCCAGCAGTCTCATCGGGAATTACGACACTGAAGCTTTCTTT,CASSLIGNYDTEAFF
TRBV25-1,few,TRBJ1-1,-,TGTGCCACGCAGACGCGGGCAGGCACAGGGATTTACAGTGAAGCTTTCTTT,CATQTRAGTGIYSEAFF
TRBV9,few,TRBJ2-1,-,TGTGCCAGCAGCGGGACTCCCACCTACAATGAGCAGTTCTTC,CASSGTPTYNEQFF
TRBV9,many,TRBJ1-5,TRBD1,TGTGCCAGCAGCTTGACAGGGGCTACTAATCAGCCCCAGCATTTT,CASSLTGATNQPQHF
TRBV4-1,many,TRBJ1-5,-,TGCGCCAGCAGCCACATTACTAACAGGGATGTAGATCAGCCCCAGCATTTT,CASSHITNRDVDQPQHF
TRBV9,-,TRBJ2-1,-,TGTGCCAGCCAGAGGGACGCCTACAATGAGAAGTTCTTC,CASQRDAYNEKFF
TRBV7-6,few,TRBJ2-7,-,TGTGCCAGCAGCTTAGTTACCGGCTTCGTTGACTCCTACGAGCAGTACTTC,CASSLVTGFVDSYEQYF
TRBV2,-,TRBJ1-4,-,TGTGCCAGCCGCCGGGGAAAGGTGGAAAAACTGTTTTTT,CASRRGKVEKLFF
TRBV12-3/TRBV12-4,many,TRBJ1-1,TRBD1,TGTGCCAGCAGTTCCGGGACAGGGGGCGCGTCGAATGAAGCTTTCTTT,CASSSGTGGASNEAFF
TRBV5-1,-,TRBJ2-1,TRBD2,TGCGCCAGCAGCTCCACTAGCGGGGGGTACAATGAGCAGTTCTTC,CASSSTSGGYNEQFF
TRBV27,few,TRBJ1-1,-,TGTGCCAGCAGTTTATTCCCAGGGTTCGCTGAAGCTTTCTTT,CASSLFPGFAEAFF
TRBV29-1,few,TRBJ2-7,TRBD2,TGCAGCGCAGGGTGGGGGGGTAACGAGCAGTACTTC,CSAGWGGNEQYF
TRBV7-9,-,TRBJ1-2,TRBD1,TGTGCCAGCAGCTCGTCCGGGACAGGGTCGGCGGGCTACACCTTC,CASSSSGTGSAGYTF
TRBV13,-,TRBJ1-3,-,TGTGCCAGCACCCGTCGGCGCTCTGGAAACACCATATATTTT,CASTRRRSGNTIYF
TRBV6-5,many,TRBJ1-1,TRBD1,TGTGCCAGCAGTTCACGGGACAGTCCCTTTTGGAACACTGAAGCTTTCTTT,CASSSRDSPFWNTEAFF
TRBV29-1,-,TRBJ1-1,-,TGCAGCGTTGATGGGGCAGGGGTCACTGAAGCTTTCTTT,CSVDGAGVTEAFF
TRBV20-1,few,TRBJ1-5,TRBD1,TGCAGTGCTACGGGACAGGGGGAATTGTGGCAGCCCCAGCATTTT,CSATGQGELWQPQHF
TRBV12-3/TRBV12-4,many,TRBJ2-3,-,TGTGCCAGCAAGGCCCTGAGGAGCACAGATACGCAGTATTTT,CASKALRSTDTQYF
TRBV5-1,-,TRBJ1-1,TRBD1,TGCGCCAGCAGTTGGGGTGGGGGCCCGAATCCAGGGGGCACTGAAGCTTTCTTT,CASSWGGGPNPGGTEAFF
TRBV18,few,TRBJ1-5,-,TGTGCCAGCTCATCCGACCCAGGATACCAGCCCCAGCATTTT,CASSSDPGYQPQHF